These 28 T cell receptor beta chains originate from one sample sequenced in a study of T cell responses to AZD1222 COVID-19 vaccine. Produced via immunoSEQ multiplex PCR; TCRdb's table is partial and in-frame only. The sample consists of about 95,000 clones, approximately 91% of them appearing once. The specimen was peripheral blood, collected on day 0 of AZD1222 vaccination. The receptor source for this set is an adult in good health.

This chain connects TRBV30 to TRBJ1-6; 7 bases fit TRBD1. Germline V gene lookup returns CDR1 GTSNPN and CDR2 SVGIG (reference sequence). The CDR3 extends over 17 amino acids. The junction had 12 bases not matched to a gene; V was cut back by 2 bases and J by 5 bases. The CDR3 is CAWSHLQGVEDNSPLHF. CDR3 nucleotides: TGTGCCTGGAGTCATCTTCAGGGGGTCGAAGATAATTCACCCCTCCACTTT.

This rearrangement joins TRBV21-1 to TRBJ2-1; TRBD2 reflects the table's D call only, with no check against the DNA. TRBV21-1 is a documented pseudogene. The CDR3 runs to 17 residues. DNA of the CDR3: TGTGCCAGCAGCAAGTGGAATCGCGGGGCGGGATACAATGAGCAGTTCTTC. It is translated as CASSKWNRGAGYNEQFF.

For the CDR3, the DNA is TGTGCCTGGAGTGAAGTACAGGAGATGAACACTGAAGCTTTCTTT. It encodes CAWSEVQEMNTEAFF. The chain couples TRBV30 to TRBJ1-1; D is possibly TRBD1 (5 bases). The V gene lost 1 base and the J gene lost 0 bases, with 12 bases spanning the gap. Per the germline V gene, CDR1 is GTSNPN and CDR2 is SVGIG (reference sequence). The CDR3 covers 15 residues.

Here the CDR3 reads CASSPLRGHGYTF. DNA for the CDR3: TGTGCCAGCAGCCCCCTGAGGGGGCATGGCTACACCTTC. This chain connects TRBV12-3 or TRBV12-4 to TRBJ1-2; 7 nucleotides match TRBD1. Trimming cost V 6 bases and J 6 bases; bases outside gene matches: 7. The CDR3 contains 13 residues.

The V call is TRBV6-5, the J call TRBJ1-2; D not resolved. Trimming took 8 bases from V and 2 from J, leaving 18 bases between them. The CDR3 is 15 amino acids. The germline gives CDR1 MNHEY, CDR2 SVGAGI. The DNA of the CDR3 is TGTGCCAGCCGCGAATCGGCCATTTGGAACTATGGCTACACCTTC. Amino acids: CASRESAIWNYGYTF.

The gene calls are TRBV27 and TRBJ1-2, with no clear D. V lost 6 bases and J lost 5, with 22 bases in between. CDR3 length equals 16 residues. Germline loops: CDR1 MNHEY, CDR2 SMNVEV (reference sequence). The CDR3 DNA follows: TGTGCCAGCAGATCGCGAGGAGTCGGACGGACTTATGGCTACACCTTC. This translates into CASRSRGVGRTYGYTF.

J is TRBJ2-7 and V is TRBV7-8, with D maybe TRBD2 (6 bases). Germline CDR1 reads SGHVS; CDR2 reads FQNEAQ. Trimming pared 1 base from V and 0 bases from J, leaving 19 bases between. The CDR3 loop spans 18 amino acids. The CDR3 sequence: CASSLGGTYETLSYEQYF. The DNA for the CDR3 is TGTGCCAGCAGCTTAGGGGGGACTTATGAAACCCTCTCCTACGAGCAGTACTTC.

The chain combines TRBV19 with TRBJ1-1, with unresolved D. The V gene lost 4 bases and the J gene lost 1 base, with 10 bases spanning the gap. There are 14 residues in the CDR3. Germline CDR1 reads LNHDA; CDR2 reads SQIVND (reference sequence). Written as DNA, the CDR3 is TGTGCCAGTAGTAGGGTGGAGGCGAACACTGAAGCTTTCTTT. Its translation is CASSRVEANTEAFF.

J is TRBJ1-2 and V is TRBV7-2; unclear D gene. Per germline, CDR1 SGHTA and CDR2 FQGNSA. The V end was cut by 7 bases, the J end by 5 bases, with 11 bases between. This CDR3 is built from 12 residues. The CDR3, as DNA: TGTGCCAGCATGGGGAGAGCTTATGGCTACACCTTC. Translation: CASMGRAYGYTF.

The rearrangement links TRBV11-3 to TRBJ1-1; D is unresolved. Germline CDR1 is SGHNT and CDR2 is YENEEA. This CDR3 region has 14 residues. V was cut by 1 base and J by 2 bases, with 8 bases left in between. The CDR3 loop reads CASSLGGGNTEAFF. The CDR3, as DNA: TGTGCCAGCAGCTTAGGCGGCGGCAACACTGAAGCTTTCTTT.

This chain uses TRBV5-1 with TRBJ1-2; the D gene is possibly TRBD1 (6 bases). Germline CDR1 and CDR2: SGHRS and YFSETQ. This CDR3 contains 14 residues. V lost 7 bases and J lost 7, with 20 bases in between. The CDR3 nucleotides read TGCGCCAGCTCCCCGGGGGGCAAAGGGTTTGGCTACACCTTC. As protein: CASSPGGKGFGYTF.

The J gene is TRBJ1-1, the V gene TRBV5-1; tentatively, D is TRBD1 (6 bases). V lost 0 bases and J lost 0, with 12 bases in between. The germline CDR1 and CDR2 sequences are SGHRS and YFSETQ. The CDR3 has 16 residues. The CDR3, as DNA: TGCGCCAGCAGCTTGGACCCGCAGGGGTTGAACACTGAAGCTTTCTTT. As protein: CASSLDPQGLNTEAFF.

The genes are TRBV6-4 and TRBJ1-5, with a possible D match to TRBD1 (5 bases). This CDR3 is built from 13 residues. Germline V gives CDR1 MRHNA, CDR2 SNTAGT. The V end lost 6 bases, the J end lost 6 bases, and 12 bases lay between the germline ends. CDR3 amino acids: CASSNGGGQPQHF. The CDR3 region has the DNA TGTGCCAGCAGCAATGGGGGAGGTCAGCCCCAGCATTTT.

The chain uses TRBV7-9 and TRBJ1-1; 10 nucleotides line up with TRBD1. The junction had 5 bases not matched to a gene; V was cut back by 1 base and J by 0 bases. The CDR3 contains 17 residues. CDR1 and CDR2 (germline): SEHNR, FQNEAQ (reference sequence). The CDR3 nucleotides read TGTGCCAGCAGCTTAGGGGACAGGGGTGGCGTGAACACTGAAGCTTTCTTT. It codes for CASSLGDRGGVNTEAFF.

The chain links TRBV21-1 to TRBJ1-2; TRBD1 reflects the table's D call only, with no check against the DNA. TRBV21-1 is tagged as a pseudogene. The CDR3 is made up of 15 amino acids. This chain's CDR3 is CASSSQTGGYGGYTF. DNA for the CDR3: TGTGCCAGCAGCTCTCAGACAGGGGGTTATGGTGGCTACACCTTC.

This rearrangement joins TRBV18 to TRBJ2-7; no firm D call. The V and J ends lost 2 bases and 2 bases respectively, with 13 bases between them. Germline CDR1 is KGHSH and CDR2 is LQKENI. The CDR3 has 15 amino acids. For the CDR3, the DNA is TGTGCCAGCTCACCAGACCCGGGCACGACCTACGAGCAGTACTTC. It encodes CASSPDPGTTYEQYF.

The chain is built from TRBV5-4 and TRBJ2-1; TRBD1 matches 7 bases. Losses at the gene ends were 5 bases for V and 2 bases for J; bases not matched to a gene: 10. The germline V gene encodes CDR1 SGHNT and CDR2 YYREEE (reference sequence). The CDR3 extends over 16 amino acids. Here the CDR3 reads CASRGLTTGPYNEQFF. As DNA, the CDR3 is TGTGCCAGCAGGGGGTTGACGACAGGGCCCTACAATGAGCAGTTCTTC.

This chain uses TRBV25-1 with TRBJ2-5; 12 nucleotides align to TRBD2. V gave up 11 bases and J gave up 2 bases; unmatched junction bases: 15. Germline CDR1 is MGHDK and CDR2 is SYGVNS. The CDR3 has 17 residues. CDR3 sequence (DNA): TGTGCCCCCGTTTATACTAGCGGGGGGCCGGGGCAAGAGACCCAGTACTTC. This sequence encodes CAPVYTSGGPGQETQYF.

The chain joins TRBV3-1 (or the pseudogene TRBV3-2) to TRBJ2-1, with 8 bases that match TRBD2. V was clipped by 0 bases and J by 10 bases; unmatched bases: 2. CDR3 size: 13 residues. Germline V lookup: CDR1 LGHDT, CDR2 YNNKEL (reference sequence). The CDR3, as DNA: TGTGCCAGCAGCCAAGATCCGGGGGGGGAGCAGTTCTTC. Translation: CASSQDPGGEQFF.

The chain recombines TRBV29-1 with TRBJ1-1, with D unclear. Germline CDR1 reads SQVTM; CDR2 reads ANQGSEA. V lost 4 bases and J 7 bases, leaving 10 bases between the germline ends. This CDR3 is 11 amino acids long. The CDR3 DNA reads as TGCAGCGTTGTGGGGTGGGGTGAAGCTTTCTTT. The encoded protein is CSVVGWGEAFF.

The chain couples TRBV10-2 to TRBJ2-7; a weak D match, TRBD1 (5 bases). Trimming stripped 2 bases from V and 0 bases from J, with 11 bases between. Germline assignment: CDR1 WSHSY and CDR2 SAAADI. The CDR3 contains 15 residues. The CDR3 reads CASSEHPQGSYEQYF. CDR3 bases: TGCGCCAGCAGTGAGCATCCTCAGGGCTCCTACGAGCAGTACTTC.

This chain uses TRBV5-6 with TRBJ1-6; tentative D call: TRBD1 (5 bases). The germline CDR1 and CDR2 sequences are SGHDT and YYEEEE. The CDR3 loop spans 15 amino acids. The V and J ends lost 0 bases and 9 bases respectively, with 13 bases between them. The CDR3, as DNA: TGTGCCAGCAGCTTGGCCGCGCGGGGCGGTTCACCCCTCCACTTT. It translates to CASSLAARGGSPLHF. Full variable domain (outside the CDR3, taken from reference TRBV5-6 and TRBJ1-6): DAGVTQSPTHLIKTRGQQVTLRCSPKSGHDTVSWYQQALGQGPQFIFQYYEEEERQRGNFPDRFSGHQFPNYSSELNVNALLLGDSALYLCASSLAARGGSPLHFGNGTRLTVT.

The chain carries TRBV19 and TRBJ2-7; 7 bases match TRBD1. Germline-derived CDR1 and CDR2 are LNHDA and SQIVND (reference sequence). The CDR3 spans 13 residues. The J segment lost 3 bases and the V segment lost 6 bases, leaving 5 bases of the junction unmatched. DNA of the CDR3: TGTGCCAGTAGCCTCCGGGACAGCTACGAGCAGTACTTC. It yields the protein CASSLRDSYEQYF.

This clone was seen a few times. This chain uses TRBV27 with TRBJ1-3; D ambiguous. Germline CDR1 reads MNHEY; CDR2 reads SMNVEV (reference sequence). This CDR3 is 15 amino acids long. Trimming took 6 bases from V and 1 from J, leaving 13 bases between them. The CDR3 nucleotides read TGTGCCAGCAGCGTTACTCGGGGATCTGGAAACACCATATATTTT. Protein product: CASSVTRGSGNTIYF.

The chain uses TRBV5-6 and TRBJ2-4; 8 bases map to TRBD1. V lost 0 bases and J lost 13; bases outside the gene matches: 3. Germline V gives CDR1 SGHDT, CDR2 YYEEEE. CDR3 size: 12 residues. CDR3 loop: CASSLVGQVQYF. CDR3 DNA: TGTGCCAGCAGCTTGGTGGGACAGGTACAGTACTTC.

The chain couples TRBV3-1 (or the pseudogene TRBV3-2) to TRBJ2-7; D unresolved. Trimming shortened V by 0 bases and J by 0 bases, and 9 bases separated the two germline ends. The CDR3 spans 15 residues. The germline V gene has CDR1 LGHDT and CDR2 YNNKEL (reference sequence). In nucleotides, the CDR3 is TGTGCCAGCAGCCAAGAGCTTCAGAGCTCCTACGAGCAGTACTTC. This sequence encodes CASSQELQSSYEQYF.

In nucleotides, the CDR3 is TGCGCCAGCAGCGCAACGGACAGGGGAAATGAAAAACTGTTTTTT. It translates to CASSATDRGNEKLFF. The genes are TRBV5-1 and TRBJ1-4, with 9 bases identical to TRBD1. This CDR3 is 15 amino acids long. Germline values: CDR1 SGHRS, CDR2 YFSETQ. Germline trimming cut 4 bases from V and 5 bases from J; bases unmatched to any gene: 6.

The CDR3 loop reads CASSVGGLGTDTQYF. Here the CDR3 DNA reads TGTGCCAGCAGCGTAGGTGGACTCGGCACAGATACGCAGTATTTT. The chain joins TRBV9 to TRBJ2-3, with D perhaps TRBD2 (5 bases). This CDR3 comprises 15 residues. Trimming removed 0 bases at V and 1 base at J, with 9 bases between. Germline CDR1 reads SGDLS; CDR2 reads YYNGEE.